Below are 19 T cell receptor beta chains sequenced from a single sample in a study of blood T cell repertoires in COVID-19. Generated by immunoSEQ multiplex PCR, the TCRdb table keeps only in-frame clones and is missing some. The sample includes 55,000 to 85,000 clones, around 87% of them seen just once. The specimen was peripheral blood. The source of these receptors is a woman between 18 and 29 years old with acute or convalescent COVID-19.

Written as DNA, the CDR3 is TGTGCCAGCAGTGGGGGACTAGCGTCTCACAATGAGCAGTTCTTC. Translation gives CASSGGLASHNEQFF. V gene TRBV25-1 combines with J gene TRBJ2-1, with TRBD2 identical over 10 bases. Germline V gene lookup returns CDR1 MGHDK and CDR2 SYGVNS. The CDR3 runs to 15 residues. V shed 4 bases and J 5 bases; nucleotides not matched to a gene: 5.

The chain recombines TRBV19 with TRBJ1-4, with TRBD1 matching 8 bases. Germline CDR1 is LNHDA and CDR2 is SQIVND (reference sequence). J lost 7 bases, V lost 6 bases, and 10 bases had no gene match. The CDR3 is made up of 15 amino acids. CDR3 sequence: CASSSTGGGREKLFF. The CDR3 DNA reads TGTGCCAGTAGCTCCACAGGGGGAGGACGTGAAAAACTGTTTTTT.

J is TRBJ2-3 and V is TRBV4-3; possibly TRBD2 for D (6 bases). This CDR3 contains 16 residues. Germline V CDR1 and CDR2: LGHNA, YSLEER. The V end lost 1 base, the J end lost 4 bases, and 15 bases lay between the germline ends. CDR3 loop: CASSQAAGSPADTQYF. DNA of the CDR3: TGCGCCAGCAGCCAAGCCGCCGGGAGCCCAGCAGATACGCAGTATTTT.

The CDR3 spells CASSLVGTGGNTEAFF. In DNA, the CDR3 is TGCGCCAGCAGCTTGGTAGGGACAGGGGGGAACACTGAAGCTTTCTTT. The chain has TRBV5-1 and TRBJ1-1; 11 nucleotides agree with TRBD1. The junction had 2 bases not matched to a gene; V was cut back by 0 bases and J by 1 base. The CDR3 loop spans 16 amino acids. Germline V gene lookup returns CDR1 SGHRS and CDR2 YFSETQ.

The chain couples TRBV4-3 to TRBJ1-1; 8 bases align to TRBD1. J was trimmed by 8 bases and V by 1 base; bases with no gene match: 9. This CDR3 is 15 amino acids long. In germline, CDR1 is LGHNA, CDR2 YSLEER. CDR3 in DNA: TGCGCCAGCAGCCAAGGACAGGGGCCTGAAACCGAAGCTTTCTTT. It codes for CASSQGQGPETEAFF.

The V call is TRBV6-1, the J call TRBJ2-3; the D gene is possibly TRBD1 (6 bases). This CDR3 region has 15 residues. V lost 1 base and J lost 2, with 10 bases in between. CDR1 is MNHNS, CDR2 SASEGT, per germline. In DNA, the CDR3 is TGTGCCAGCAGTGAAGGGGACACCACCACAGATACGCAGTATTTT. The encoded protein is CASSEGDTTTDTQYF.

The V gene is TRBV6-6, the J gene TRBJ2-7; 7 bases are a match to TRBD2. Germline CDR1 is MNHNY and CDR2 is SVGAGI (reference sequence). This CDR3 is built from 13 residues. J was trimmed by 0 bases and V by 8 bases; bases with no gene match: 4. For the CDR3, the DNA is TGTGCCAGCGGAGCTAGCGGCTCCTACGAGCAGTACTTC. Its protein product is CASGASGSYEQYF.

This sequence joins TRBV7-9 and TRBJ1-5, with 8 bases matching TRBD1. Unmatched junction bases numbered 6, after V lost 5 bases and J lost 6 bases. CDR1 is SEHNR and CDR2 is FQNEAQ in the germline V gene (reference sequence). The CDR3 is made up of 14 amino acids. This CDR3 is CASSSGQGGQPQHF. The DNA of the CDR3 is TGTGCCAGCAGCAGTGGACAGGGAGGTCAGCCCCAGCATTTT.

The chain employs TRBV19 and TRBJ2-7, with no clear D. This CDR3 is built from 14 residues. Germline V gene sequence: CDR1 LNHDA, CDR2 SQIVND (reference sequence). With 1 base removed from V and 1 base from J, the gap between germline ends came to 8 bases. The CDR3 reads CASSIGYGSYEQYF. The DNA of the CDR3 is TGTGCCAGTAGTATAGGTTACGGTTCCTACGAGCAGTACTTC.

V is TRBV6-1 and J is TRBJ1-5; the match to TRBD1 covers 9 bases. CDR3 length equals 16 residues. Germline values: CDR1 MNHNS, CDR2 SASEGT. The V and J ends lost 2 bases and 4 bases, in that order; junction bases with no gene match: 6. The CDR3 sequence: CASSEHRDRVNQPQHF. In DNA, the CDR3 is TGTGCCAGCAGTGAACACCGGGACAGGGTGAATCAGCCCCAGCATTTT.

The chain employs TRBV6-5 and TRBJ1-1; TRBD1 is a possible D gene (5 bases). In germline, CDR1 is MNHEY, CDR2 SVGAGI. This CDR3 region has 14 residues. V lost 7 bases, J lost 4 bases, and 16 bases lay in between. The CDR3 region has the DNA TGTGCCAGCACGTGGGGAAACGGGGGCACTGAAGCTTTCTTT. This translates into CASTWGNGGTEAFF.

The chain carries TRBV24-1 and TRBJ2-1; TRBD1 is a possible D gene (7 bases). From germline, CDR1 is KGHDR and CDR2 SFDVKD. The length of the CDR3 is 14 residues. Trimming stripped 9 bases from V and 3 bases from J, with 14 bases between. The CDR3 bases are TGTGCCACCCCCAGGGGGGATATCTACAATGAGCAGTTCTTC. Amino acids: CATPRGDIYNEQFF.

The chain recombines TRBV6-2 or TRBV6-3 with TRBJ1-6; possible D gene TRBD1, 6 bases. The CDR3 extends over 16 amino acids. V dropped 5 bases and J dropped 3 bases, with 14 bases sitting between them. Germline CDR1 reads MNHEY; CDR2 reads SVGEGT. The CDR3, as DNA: TGTGCCAGCAGTCTACCTACAGGGTACTATAATTCACCCCTCCACTTT. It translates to CASSLPTGYYNSPLHF.

The CDR3 region is CASRVAGGRTDEQFF. In DNA form, the CDR3 reads TGTGCCAGCAGGGTAGCGGGGGGCCGTACGGATGAGCAGTTCTTC. The rearrangement joins TRBV5-4 to TRBJ2-1, with 10 nucleotides matching TRBD2. The ends lost 5 bases at V and 8 bases at J; junction bases unmatched: 10. The CDR3 runs to 15 residues. CDR1 and CDR2 (germline): SGHNT, YYREEE (reference sequence).

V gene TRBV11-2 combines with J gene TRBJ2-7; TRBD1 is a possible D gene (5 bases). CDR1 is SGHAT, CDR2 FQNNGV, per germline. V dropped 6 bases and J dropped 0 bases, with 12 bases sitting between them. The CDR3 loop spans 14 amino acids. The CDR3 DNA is TGTGCCAGCAGTACAGGAGCCGCCTCCTACGAGCAGTACTTC. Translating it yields CASSTGAASYEQYF.

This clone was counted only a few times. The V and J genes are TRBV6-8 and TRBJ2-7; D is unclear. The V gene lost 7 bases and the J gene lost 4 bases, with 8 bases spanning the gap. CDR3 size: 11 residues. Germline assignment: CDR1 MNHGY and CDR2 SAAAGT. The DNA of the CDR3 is TGTGCCAGCATAAGACTGTACGAGCAGTACTTC. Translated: CASIRLYEQYF.

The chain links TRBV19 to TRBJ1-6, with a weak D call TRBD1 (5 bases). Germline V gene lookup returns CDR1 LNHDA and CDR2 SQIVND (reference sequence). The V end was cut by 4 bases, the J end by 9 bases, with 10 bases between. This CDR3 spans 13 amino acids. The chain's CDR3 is CASSRGTGSPLHF. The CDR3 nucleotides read TGTGCCAGTAGTAGGGGGACTGGTTCACCCCTCCACTTT.

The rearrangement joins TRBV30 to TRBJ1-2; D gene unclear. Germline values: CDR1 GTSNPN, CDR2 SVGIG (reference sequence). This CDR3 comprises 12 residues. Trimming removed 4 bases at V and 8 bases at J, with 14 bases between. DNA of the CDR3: TGTGCCTGGAACGACCGGGAGGAAGGCTACACCTTC. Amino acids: CAWNDREEGYTF.

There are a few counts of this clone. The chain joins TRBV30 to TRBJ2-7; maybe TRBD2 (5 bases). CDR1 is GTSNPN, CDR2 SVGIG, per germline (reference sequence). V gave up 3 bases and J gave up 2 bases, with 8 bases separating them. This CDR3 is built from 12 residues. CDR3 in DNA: TGTGCCTGGAGACGCGGGCCCTACGAGCAGTACTTC. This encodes CAWRRGPYEQYF. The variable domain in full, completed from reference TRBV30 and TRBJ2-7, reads SQTIHQWPATLVQPVGSPLSLECTVEGTSNPNLYWYRQAAGRGLQLLFYSVGIGQISSEVPQNLSASRPQDRQFILSSKKLLLSDSGFYLCAWRRGPYEQYFGPGTRLTVT.